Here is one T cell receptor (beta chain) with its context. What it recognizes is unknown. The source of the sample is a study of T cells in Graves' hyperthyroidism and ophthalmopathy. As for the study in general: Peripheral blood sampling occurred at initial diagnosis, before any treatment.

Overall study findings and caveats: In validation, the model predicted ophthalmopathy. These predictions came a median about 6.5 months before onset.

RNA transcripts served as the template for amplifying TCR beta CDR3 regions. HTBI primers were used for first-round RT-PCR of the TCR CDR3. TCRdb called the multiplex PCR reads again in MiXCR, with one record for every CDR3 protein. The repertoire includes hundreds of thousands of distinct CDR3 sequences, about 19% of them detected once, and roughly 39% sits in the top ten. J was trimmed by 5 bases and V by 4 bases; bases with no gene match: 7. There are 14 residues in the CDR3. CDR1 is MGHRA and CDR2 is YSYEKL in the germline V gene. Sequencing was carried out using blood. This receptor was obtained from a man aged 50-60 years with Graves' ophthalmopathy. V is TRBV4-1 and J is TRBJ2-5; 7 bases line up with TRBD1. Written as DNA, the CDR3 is TGCGCCAGCAGCCTGGGACAGTCACCGGAGACCCAGTACTTC. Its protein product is CASSLGQSPETQYF.